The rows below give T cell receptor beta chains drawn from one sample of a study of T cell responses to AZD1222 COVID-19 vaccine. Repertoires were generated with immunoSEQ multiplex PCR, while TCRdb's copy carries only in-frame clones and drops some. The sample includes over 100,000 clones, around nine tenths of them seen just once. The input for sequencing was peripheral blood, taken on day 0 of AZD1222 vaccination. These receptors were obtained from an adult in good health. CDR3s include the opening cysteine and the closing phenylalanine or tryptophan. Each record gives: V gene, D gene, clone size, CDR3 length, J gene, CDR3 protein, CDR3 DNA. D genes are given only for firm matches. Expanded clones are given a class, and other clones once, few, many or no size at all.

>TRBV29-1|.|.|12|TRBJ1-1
CSVAAGGTEAFF
TGCAGCGTTGCGGCCGGTGGCACTGAAGCTTTCTTT
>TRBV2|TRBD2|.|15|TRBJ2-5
CASSGTSGYQETQYF
TGTGCCAGCAGTGGGACTAGCGGGTACCAAGAGACCCAGTACTTC
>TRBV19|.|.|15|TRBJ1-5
CASSITGFSDQPQHF
TGTGCCAGTAGTATAACGGGATTTAGCGATCAGCCCCAGCATTTT
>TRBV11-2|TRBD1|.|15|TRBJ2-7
CASSKDRGHSYEQYF
TGTGCCAGCAGTAAAGACAGGGGGCATTCTTACGAGCAGTACTTC
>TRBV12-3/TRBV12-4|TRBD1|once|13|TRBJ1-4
CASSRTGDEKLFF
TGTGCCAGCAGCCGGACAGGGGATGAAAAACTGTTTTTT
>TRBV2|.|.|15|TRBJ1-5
CASSTRGGGNQPQHF
TGTGCCAGCAGTACCAGGGGAGGTGGCAATCAGCCCCAGCATTTT
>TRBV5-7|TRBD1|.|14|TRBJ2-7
CASSSDRVSYEQYF
TGTGCCAGCAGCTCCGACAGGGTCTCCTACGAGCAGTACTTC
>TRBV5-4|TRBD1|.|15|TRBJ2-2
CASSLGTGVAGELFF
TGTGCCAGCAGCTTGGGTACAGGGGTAGCCGGGGAGCTGTTTTTT
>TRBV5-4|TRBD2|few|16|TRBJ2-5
CASSAGLAGSLETQYF
TGTGCCAGCAGCGCGGGACTAGCGGGGTCCTTGGAGACCCAGTACTTC
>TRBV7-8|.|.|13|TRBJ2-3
CASSGGGMGTQYF
TGTGCCAGCAGCGGGGGTGGTATGGGGACGCAGTATTTT
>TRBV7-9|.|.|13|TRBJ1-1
CASSPLRDTEAFF
TGTGCCAGCAGCCCCTTGCGGGACACTGAAGCTTTCTTT
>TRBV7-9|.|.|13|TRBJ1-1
CASPPPREGEAFF
TGTGCCAGCCCCCCACCCAGGGAGGGTGAAGCTTTCTTT
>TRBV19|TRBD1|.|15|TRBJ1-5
CASSVGGQGHQPQHF
TGTGCCAGTAGTGTGGGGGGACAGGGCCATCAGCCCCAGCATTTT
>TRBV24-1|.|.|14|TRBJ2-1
CATSRAGYYNEQFF
TGTGCCACCAGTCGGGCGGGTTACTACAATGAGCAGTTCTTC
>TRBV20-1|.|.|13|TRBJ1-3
CSASRGGGNTIYF
TGCAGTGCTAGTAGAGGGGGTGGAAACACCATATATTTT
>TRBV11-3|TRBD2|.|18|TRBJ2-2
CASSSRTSGGWGTGELFF
TGTGCCAGCAGCTCCCGGACTAGCGGCGGGTGGGGCACCGGGGAGCTGTTTTTT
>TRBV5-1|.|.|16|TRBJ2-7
CASGSPIGLRPYEQYF
TGCGCCAGCGGGTCACCCATCGGGCTGCGTCCCTACGAGCAGTACTTC
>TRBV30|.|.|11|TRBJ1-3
CAWGDGNTIYF
TGTGCCTGGGGTGATGGAAACACCATATATTTT
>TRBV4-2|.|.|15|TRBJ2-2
CASSRRERDTGELFF
TGTGCCAGCAGCCGTCGGGAGCGGGACACCGGGGAGCTGTTTTTT
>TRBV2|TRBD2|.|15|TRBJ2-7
CASRQTSGRSYEQYF
TGTGCCAGCAGGCAGACTAGCGGGAGATCCTACGAGCAGTACTTC
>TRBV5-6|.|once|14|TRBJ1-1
CASSLLQGVAEAFF
TGTGCCAGCAGCTTGTTGCAGGGCGTGGCTGAAGCTTTCTTT
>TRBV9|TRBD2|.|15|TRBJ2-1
CASSVVAGVGLEQFF
TGTGCCAGCAGCGTAGTCGCGGGAGTAGGGTTAGAGCAGTTCTTC
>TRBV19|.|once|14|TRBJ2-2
CASSIDRAAGELFF
TGTGCCAGTAGTATAGATAGGGCAGCCGGGGAGCTGTTTTTT
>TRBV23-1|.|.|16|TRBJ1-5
CASSQRRVKRNQPQHF
TGCGCCAGCAGTCAGCGCCGAGTGAAAAGGAATCAGCCCCAGCATTTT
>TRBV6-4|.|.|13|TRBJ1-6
CATSREGDSPLHF
TGTGCCACGAGCAGGGAAGGGGATTCACCCCTCCACTTT
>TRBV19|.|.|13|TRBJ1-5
CASSIEQNQPQHF
TGTGCCAGTAGTATTGAACAGAATCAGCCCCAGCATTTT
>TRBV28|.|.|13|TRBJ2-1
CASSPPAYNEQFF
TGTGCCAGCAGTCCGCCCGCCTACAATGAGCAGTTCTTC
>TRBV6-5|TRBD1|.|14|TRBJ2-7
CASSRTGGDYEQYF
TGTGCCAGCAGCCGGACAGGTGGGGACTACGAGCAGTACTTC
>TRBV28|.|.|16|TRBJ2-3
CASSNHGGVGTDTQYF
TGTGCCAGCAGCAACCACGGGGGAGTCGGCACAGATACGCAGTATTTT
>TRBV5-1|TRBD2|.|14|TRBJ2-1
CASSPGTSSNEQFF
TGCGCCAGCAGCCCCGGGACTAGCAGCAATGAGCAGTTCTTC
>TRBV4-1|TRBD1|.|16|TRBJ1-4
CASSQDVSGGDEKLFF
TGCGCCAGCAGCCAAGATGTTTCAGGGGGCGATGAAAAACTGTTTTTT
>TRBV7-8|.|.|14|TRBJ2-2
CASSAGTPTGELFF
TGTGCCAGCAGCGCCGGGACACCCACCGGGGAGCTGTTTTTT
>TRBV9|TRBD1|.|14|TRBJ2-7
CASNTGGIGYEQYF
TGTGCCAGCAACACAGGGGGAATTGGCTACGAGCAGTACTTC
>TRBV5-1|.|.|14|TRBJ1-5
CASSVDGGSQPQHF
TGCGCCAGCAGCGTGGACGGTGGGAGTCAGCCCCAGCATTTT
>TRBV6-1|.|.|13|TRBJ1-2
CASSEQGPYGYTF
TGTGCCAGCAGTGAACAGGGCCCCTATGGCTACACCTTC
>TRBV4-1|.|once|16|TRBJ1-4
CASSQTQGSTNEKLFF
TGCGCCAGCAGCCAGACCCAGGGGTCAACTAATGAAAAACTGTTTTTT
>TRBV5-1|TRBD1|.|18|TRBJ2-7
CASSLDHPGQTFSYEQYF
TGCGCCAGCAGCTTGGACCATCCGGGACAGACTTTCTCCTACGAGCAGTACTTC
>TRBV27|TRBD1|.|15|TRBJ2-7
CASSSLGQGGGEQYF
TGTGCCAGCAGTTCCCTCGGACAGGGAGGCGGGGAGCAGTACTTC
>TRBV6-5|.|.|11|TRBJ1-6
CASTRDSPLHF
TGTGCCAGCACACGGGATTCACCCCTCCACTTT
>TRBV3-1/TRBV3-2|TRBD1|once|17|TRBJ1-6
CASSQIDRGPYNSPLHF
TGTGCCAGCAGCCAAATAGACAGGGGACCCTATAATTCACCCCTCCACTTT
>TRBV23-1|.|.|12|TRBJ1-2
CAPLGGRHGYTF
TGCGCCCCTCTGGGAGGTCGGCATGGCTACACCTTC
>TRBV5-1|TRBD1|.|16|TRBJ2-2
CASSNRDRAGTGELFF
TGCGCCAGCAGCAACCGGGACAGGGCGGGGACCGGGGAGCTGTTTTTT
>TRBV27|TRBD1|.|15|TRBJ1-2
CASSPLDRGGYGYTF
TGTGCCAGCAGTCCCCTGGACAGGGGTGGCTATGGCTACACCTTC
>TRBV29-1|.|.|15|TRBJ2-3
CSVEGPSSRTDTQYF
TGCAGCGTTGAAGGGCCATCTTCCCGCACAGATACGCAGTATTTT
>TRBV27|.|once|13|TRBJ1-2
CASGGQGFYGYTF
TGTGCCAGCGGGGGCCAGGGATTCTATGGCTACACCTTC
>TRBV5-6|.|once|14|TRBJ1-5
CASSKGPRYQPQHF
TGTGCCAGCAGCAAGGGACCTCGATATCAGCCCCAGCATTTT
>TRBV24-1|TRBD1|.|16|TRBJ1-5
CATSDADRANNQPQHF
TGTGCCACCAGTGACGCCGACAGGGCTAACAATCAGCCCCAGCATTTT
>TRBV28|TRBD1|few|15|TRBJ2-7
CASRGRGQGGYEQYF
TGTGCCAGCAGGGGAAGGGGACAGGGAGGATACGAGCAGTACTTC
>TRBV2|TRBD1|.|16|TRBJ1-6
CASSEDRGRPNSPLHF
TGTGCCAGCAGTGAAGACAGGGGGCGTCCGAATTCACCCCTCCACTTT
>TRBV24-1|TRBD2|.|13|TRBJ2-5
CATNAAGGETQYF
TGTGCCACCAACGCCGCGGGGGGAGAGACCCAGTACTTC
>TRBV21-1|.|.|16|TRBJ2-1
CASSTRTSGSNNEQFF
TGTGCCAGCAGCACGCGGACTAGCGGGAGCAACAATGAGCAGTTCTTC
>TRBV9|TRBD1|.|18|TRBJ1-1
CASSVDPTAGTGYTEAFF
TGTGCCAGCAGCGTAGACCCCACAGCCGGGACAGGGTACACTGAAGCTTTCTTT
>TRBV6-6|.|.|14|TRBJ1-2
CASSYRAVRVGYTF
TGTGCCAGCAGTTATAGGGCGGTCAGGGTTGGCTACACCTTC
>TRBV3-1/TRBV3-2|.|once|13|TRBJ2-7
CASSHREEDEQYF
TGTGCCAGCAGCCATCGAGAGGAGGACGAGCAGTACTTC
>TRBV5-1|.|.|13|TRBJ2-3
CASSLEDTDTQYF
TGCGCCAGCAGCTTGGAGGACACAGATACGCAGTATTTT